These T cell receptor beta chains were read from a single sample in a study of regulatory T cells in long-lasting Graves disease. TCRdb itself ran the multiplex PCR reads through MiXCR, one entry per CDR3 protein. Here the sample spans about 460,000 distinct CDR3 sequences, 22% being singletons. Here the sequenced sample was peripheral blood mononuclear cells (PBMCs), taken when the disease was refractory, from a patient treated with antithyroid drugs. The receptors come from a female donor with Graves disease. CDR3s include the opening cysteine and the closing phenylalanine or tryptophan. A D gene is named only where the DNA matches it firmly. Clone size, where shown, is once, few, many, or a class for clones that have expanded.

v_gene: TRBV6-1; j_gene: TRBJ1-5; abundance: many; d_gene: -; CDR3aa: CASSVTGSQPQHF; CDR3nt: TGTGCCAGCAGTGTCACAGGGAGCCAGCCCCAGCATTTT
v_gene: TRBV6-5; j_gene: TRBJ2-7; abundance: many; d_gene: -; CDR3aa: CASSFGTDEQYF; CDR3nt: TGTGCCAGCAGTTTCGGGACGGACGAGCAGTACTTC
v_gene: TRBV28; j_gene: TRBJ2-5; abundance: many; d_gene: -; CDR3aa: CASSLWTEETQYF; CDR3nt: TGTGCCAGCAGTCTCTGGACAGAAGAGACCCAGTACTTC
v_gene: TRBV10-3; j_gene: TRBJ2-2; abundance: many; d_gene: TRBD1; CDR3aa: CAISVQGGGDTGELFF; CDR3nt: TGTGCCATCAGTGTACAAGGGGGCGGCGACACCGGGGAGCTGTTTTTT
v_gene: TRBV3-1; j_gene: TRBJ1-3; abundance: -; d_gene: -; CDR3aa: CASTPISGNTIYF; CDR3nt: TGTGCCAGCACCCCGATCTCTGGAAACACCATATATTTT
v_gene: TRBV27; j_gene: TRBJ2-3; abundance: few; d_gene: -; CDR3aa: CASSERGSFTDTQYF; CDR3nt: TGTGCCAGCAGTGAGCGCGGGTCTTTCACAGATACGCAGTATTTT
v_gene: TRBV10-3; j_gene: TRBJ2-5; abundance: -; d_gene: TRBD1; CDR3aa: CAISLTGALETQYF; CDR3nt: TGTGCCATCAGCTTGACAGGGGCCTTGGAGACCCAGTACTTC
v_gene: TRBV6-9; j_gene: TRBJ1-1; abundance: few; d_gene: -; CDR3aa: CASSWVTEAFF; CDR3nt: TGTGCCAGCAGTTGGGTGACTGAAGCTTTCTTT
v_gene: TRBV6-5; j_gene: TRBJ2-3; abundance: -; d_gene: -; CDR3aa: CASSYGVTDTQYF; CDR3nt: TGTGCCAGCAGTTATGGAGTCACAGATACGCAGTATTTT
v_gene: TRBV12-3/TRBV12-4; j_gene: TRBJ1-1; abundance: many; d_gene: TRBD1; CDR3aa: CASSWGTGENTEAFF; CDR3nt: TGTGCCAGCAGTTGGGGGACAGGGGAGAACACTGAAGCTTTCTTT
v_gene: TRBV15; j_gene: TRBJ1-1; abundance: -; d_gene: -; CDR3aa: CATSRGAGEETEAFF; CDR3nt: TGTGCCACCAGCAGAGGGGCAGGGGAGGAGACTGAAGCTTTCTTT
v_gene: TRBV7-9; j_gene: TRBJ2-5; abundance: -; d_gene: -; CDR3aa: CASSLGRSTRNQETQYF; CDR3nt: TGTGCCAGCAGCTTAGGCCGGAGTACCAGGAATCAAGAGACCCAGTACTTC
v_gene: TRBV12-3/TRBV12-4; j_gene: TRBJ1-1; abundance: many; d_gene: -; CDR3aa: CASSLTGKNTEAFF; CDR3nt: TGTGCCAGCAGTTTAACAGGGAAGAACACTGAAGCTTTCTTT
v_gene: TRBV10-3; j_gene: TRBJ1-2; abundance: -; d_gene: -; CDR3aa: CAISESRAASRSGYGYTF; CDR3nt: TGTGCCATCAGTGAGTCGAGGGCAGCCTCGCGGTCTGGCTATGGCTACACCTTC
v_gene: TRBV20-1; j_gene: TRBJ2-3; abundance: -; d_gene: -; CDR3aa: CSARDVIASTDTQYF; CDR3nt: TGCAGTGCTAGAGATGTAATAGCTAGCACAGATACGCAGTATTTT
v_gene: TRBV20-1; j_gene: TRBJ2-5; abundance: -; d_gene: -; CDR3aa: CSASSPEGYQETQYF; CDR3nt: TGCAGTGCTAGTAGCCCGGAAGGGTACCAAGAGACCCAGTACTTC
v_gene: TRBV5-1; j_gene: TRBJ2-1; abundance: many; d_gene: -; CDR3aa: CASSLAPGPYNEQFF; CDR3nt: TGCGCCAGCAGCTTGGCGCCAGGACCCTACAATGAGCAGTTCTTC
v_gene: TRBV30; j_gene: TRBJ2-7; abundance: few; d_gene: TRBD2; CDR3aa: CAWSTYGGVSSYEQYF; CDR3nt: TGTGCCTGGAGTACATACGGGGGGGTGAGCTCCTACGAGCAGTACTTC
v_gene: TRBV7-9; j_gene: TRBJ2-1; abundance: -; d_gene: -; CDR3aa: CASSPGPQQFF; CDR3nt: TGTGCCAGCAGCCCCGGGCCTCAGCAGTTCTTC
v_gene: TRBV20-1; j_gene: TRBJ2-1; abundance: -; d_gene: -; CDR3aa: CSAGEIAQFF; CDR3nt: TGCAGTGCTGGGGAGATTGCGCAGTTCTTC
v_gene: TRBV5-4; j_gene: TRBJ2-3; abundance: -; d_gene: TRBD2; CDR3aa: CASSLESGGPGDTQYF; CDR3nt: TGTGCCAGCAGCTTGGAGTCGGGAGGGCCGGGAGATACGCAGTATTTT
v_gene: TRBV19; j_gene: TRBJ2-7; abundance: few; d_gene: TRBD1; CDR3aa: CASSMGPGGAPYEQYF; CDR3nt: TGTGCCAGTAGTATGGGTCCAGGGGGCGCACCCTACGAGCAGTACTTC
v_gene: TRBV6-2/TRBV6-3; j_gene: TRBJ1-2; abundance: many; d_gene: TRBD1; CDR3aa: CASRGTGENGYTF; CDR3nt: TGTGCCAGCAGAGGGACAGGGGAGAATGGCTACACCTTC
v_gene: TRBV28; j_gene: TRBJ1-2; abundance: many; d_gene: -; CDR3aa: CASRGQSYGYTF; CDR3nt: TGTGCCAGCAGAGGACAGAGCTATGGCTACACCTTC
v_gene: TRBV29-1; j_gene: TRBJ2-7; abundance: -; d_gene: TRBD2; CDR3aa: CSVEAGGPSSYEQYF; CDR3nt: TGCAGCGTTGAAGCGGGGGGGCCGAGCTCCTACGAGCAGTACTTC
v_gene: TRBV29-1; j_gene: TRBJ2-7; abundance: -; d_gene: -; CDR3aa: CSVGAGDSYEQYF; CDR3nt: TGCAGCGTTGGGGCAGGGGACTCCTACGAGCAGTACTTC
v_gene: TRBV10-3; j_gene: TRBJ1-1; abundance: few; d_gene: -; CDR3aa: CAITSGRNTEAFF; CDR3nt: TGTGCCATCACCTCCGGCCGGAACACTGAAGCTTTCTTT
v_gene: TRBV9; j_gene: TRBJ1-1; abundance: many; d_gene: -; CDR3aa: CASSVAQGGTEAFF; CDR3nt: TGTGCCAGCAGCGTAGCACAGGGAGGGACTGAAGCTTTCTTT
v_gene: TRBV2; j_gene: TRBJ1-3; abundance: many; d_gene: -; CDR3aa: CASSGDGLPGNTIYF; CDR3nt: TGTGCCAGCAGTGGGGACGGACTCCCTGGAAACACCATATATTTT
v_gene: TRBV5-6; j_gene: TRBJ2-5; abundance: -; d_gene: TRBD1; CDR3aa: CASSWGGDRGDQETQYF; CDR3nt: TGTGCCAGCAGCTGGGGAGGGGACAGGGGCGACCAAGAGACCCAGTACTTC
v_gene: TRBV6-1; j_gene: TRBJ2-7; abundance: many; d_gene: TRBD1; CDR3aa: CASAPGQGYEQYF; CDR3nt: TGTGCCAGCGCTCCGGGACAGGGCTACGAGCAGTACTTC
v_gene: TRBV9; j_gene: TRBJ2-1; abundance: once; d_gene: -; CDR3aa: CASSVQRAGYNEQFF; CDR3nt: TGTGCCAGCAGCGTGCAGCGGGCGGGTTACAATGAGCAGTTCTTC
v_gene: TRBV3-1; j_gene: TRBJ1-2; abundance: few; d_gene: -; CDR3aa: CASSPGLNDGYTF; CDR3nt: TGTGCCAGCAGCCCCGGTTTAAATGATGGCTACACCTTC
v_gene: TRBV19; j_gene: TRBJ2-7; abundance: -; d_gene: -; CDR3aa: CASRAGPLYEQYF; CDR3nt: TGTGCCAGTAGAGCCGGACCCCTCTACGAGCAGTACTTC
v_gene: TRBV28; j_gene: TRBJ2-5; abundance: many; d_gene: TRBD1; CDR3aa: CASSPGTGGGKTQYF; CDR3nt: TGTGCCAGCAGTCCCGGGACAGGGGGCGGAAAGACCCAGTACTTC
v_gene: TRBV6-5; j_gene: TRBJ2-6; abundance: -; d_gene: TRBD1; CDR3aa: CASSSTGGFGANVLTF; CDR3nt: TGTGCCAGCAGTTCGACAGGGGGCTTTGGGGCCAACGTCCTGACTTTC
v_gene: TRBV19; j_gene: TRBJ2-7; abundance: many; d_gene: -; CDR3aa: CASSMAGNYEQYF; CDR3nt: TGTGCCAGTAGTATGGCAGGAAACTACGAGCAGTACTTC
v_gene: TRBV7-8; j_gene: TRBJ2-5; abundance: many; d_gene: -; CDR3aa: CASSPRGSLQETQYF; CDR3nt: TGTGCCAGCAGCCCCCGGGGCTCTCTTCAAGAGACCCAGTACTTC
v_gene: TRBV7-2; j_gene: TRBJ1-6; abundance: many; d_gene: -; CDR3aa: CASSLGPAKPLHF; CDR3nt: TGTGCCAGCAGCTTGGGACCGGCGAAACCCCTCCACTTT
v_gene: TRBV9; j_gene: TRBJ2-5; abundance: -; d_gene: -; CDR3aa: CASSGLVTQGTQYF; CDR3nt: TGTGCCAGCAGCGGACTAGTGACCCAAGGGACCCAGTACTTC
v_gene: TRBV30; j_gene: TRBJ1-1; abundance: -; d_gene: -; CDR3aa: CAWRRDRNTEAFF; CDR3nt: TGTGCCTGGAGGAGGGACCGGAACACTGAAGCTTTCTTT
v_gene: TRBV2; j_gene: TRBJ2-2; abundance: many; d_gene: -; CDR3aa: CASMRGPHGELFF; CDR3nt: TGTGCCAGCATGCGGGGCCCTCACGGGGAGCTGTTTTTT
v_gene: TRBV5-1; j_gene: TRBJ1-4; abundance: -; d_gene: TRBD1; CDR3aa: CASSLEAGGDEKLFF; CDR3nt: TGCGCCAGCAGCTTGGAGGCAGGGGGCGACGAAAAACTGTTTTTT
v_gene: TRBV11-3; j_gene: TRBJ1-1; abundance: -; d_gene: -; CDR3aa: CASSFRPRAFF; CDR3nt: TGTGCCAGCAGCTTCAGACCTAGGGCTTTCTTT
v_gene: TRBV7-9; j_gene: TRBJ2-2; abundance: -; d_gene: TRBD2; CDR3aa: CASSASGSLVTGELFF; CDR3nt: TGTGCCAGCAGCGCTAGCGGGAGTTTGGTTACCGGGGAGCTGTTTTTT
v_gene: TRBV11-3; j_gene: TRBJ2-5; abundance: many; d_gene: -; CDR3aa: CASSLRAGQTQYF; CDR3nt: TGTGCCAGCAGCTTAAGGGCAGGGCAGACCCAGTACTTC
v_gene: TRBV6-1; j_gene: TRBJ2-7; abundance: many; d_gene: -; CDR3aa: CASSNGQPYEQYF; CDR3nt: TGTGCCAGCAGCAACGGACAGCCCTACGAGCAGTACTTC
v_gene: TRBV7-9; j_gene: TRBJ2-3; abundance: -; d_gene: -; CDR3aa: CASSLGRGTTDTQYF; CDR3nt: TGTGCCAGCAGCTTGGGACGGGGTACCACAGATACGCAGTATTTT
v_gene: TRBV10-3; j_gene: TRBJ1-2; abundance: -; d_gene: TRBD1; CDR3aa: CAIRGTERGLGGGYTF; CDR3nt: TGTGCCATCAGGGGGACGGAAAGGGGGCTTGGGGGTGGCTACACCTTC
v_gene: TRBV7-3; j_gene: TRBJ1-5; abundance: -; d_gene: -; CDR3aa: CASNIKPGEGYSNQPQHF; CDR3nt: TGTGCCAGCAACATTAAGCCCGGTGAGGGATATAGCAATCAGCCCCAGCATTTT
v_gene: TRBV6-1; j_gene: TRBJ2-5; abundance: many; d_gene: TRBD1; CDR3aa: CASSRTGGRGETQYF; CDR3nt: TGTGCCAGCAGTAGGACAGGGGGCCGAGGGGAGACCCAGTACTTC
v_gene: TRBV28; j_gene: TRBJ2-5; abundance: many; d_gene: TRBD1; CDR3aa: CASSPSQGGTQYF; CDR3nt: TGTGCCAGCAGCCCCTCACAGGGGGGGACCCAGTACTTC
v_gene: TRBV19; j_gene: TRBJ1-4; abundance: -; d_gene: TRBD1; CDR3aa: CASSIQGGNEKLFF; CDR3nt: TGTGCCAGTAGTATTCAGGGGGGTAATGAAAAACTGTTTTTT
v_gene: TRBV4-1; j_gene: TRBJ2-2; abundance: -; d_gene: TRBD2; CDR3aa: CASSQGTSGVNTGELFF; CDR3nt: TGCGCCAGCAGCCAAGGTACTAGCGGAGTGAACACCGGGGAGCTGTTTTTT
v_gene: TRBV10-3; j_gene: TRBJ2-5; abundance: many; d_gene: -; CDR3aa: CAISEGEWETQYF; CDR3nt: TGTGCCATCAGTGAGGGAGAGTGGGAGACCCAGTACTTC
v_gene: TRBV7-9; j_gene: TRBJ2-4; abundance: few; d_gene: -; CDR3aa: CASSLTFWRKRDIQYF; CDR3nt: TGTGCCAGCAGCTTAACATTCTGGCGGAAAAGGGACATTCAGTACTTC
v_gene: TRBV5-5; j_gene: TRBJ1-4; abundance: few; d_gene: TRBD1; CDR3aa: CASSLVTGAVEKLFF; CDR3nt: TGTGCCAGCAGCTTGGTGACAGGGGCAGTTGAAAAACTGTTTTTT
v_gene: TRBV7-2; j_gene: TRBJ1-5; abundance: many; d_gene: TRBD1; CDR3aa: CASSWDRANQPQHF; CDR3nt: TGTGCCAGCAGCTGGGACAGGGCCAATCAGCCCCAGCATTTT
v_gene: TRBV13; j_gene: TRBJ2-6; abundance: few; d_gene: -; CDR3aa: CASRQVAGPGANVLTF; CDR3nt: TGTGCCAGCAGGCAAGTCGCAGGGCCTGGGGCCAACGTCCTGACTTTC
v_gene: TRBV6-1; j_gene: TRBJ1-1; abundance: many; d_gene: -; CDR3aa: CASSESGRRTEAFF; CDR3nt: TGTGCCAGCAGTGAATCCGGCAGGCGGACTGAAGCTTTCTTT